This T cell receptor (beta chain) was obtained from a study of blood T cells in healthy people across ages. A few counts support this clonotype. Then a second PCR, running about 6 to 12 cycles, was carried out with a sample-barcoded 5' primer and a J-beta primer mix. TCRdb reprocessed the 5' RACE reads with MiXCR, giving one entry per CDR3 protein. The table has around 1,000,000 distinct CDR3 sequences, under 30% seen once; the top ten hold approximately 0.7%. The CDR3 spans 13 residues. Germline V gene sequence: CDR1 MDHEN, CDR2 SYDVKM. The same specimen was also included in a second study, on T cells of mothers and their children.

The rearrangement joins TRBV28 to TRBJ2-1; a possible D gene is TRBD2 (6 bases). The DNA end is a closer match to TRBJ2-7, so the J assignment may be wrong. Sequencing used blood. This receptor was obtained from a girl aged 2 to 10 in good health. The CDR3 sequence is CASSLRLVYEQYF. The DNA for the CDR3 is TGTGCCAGCAGTTTACGACTAGTCTACGAGCAGTACTTC.